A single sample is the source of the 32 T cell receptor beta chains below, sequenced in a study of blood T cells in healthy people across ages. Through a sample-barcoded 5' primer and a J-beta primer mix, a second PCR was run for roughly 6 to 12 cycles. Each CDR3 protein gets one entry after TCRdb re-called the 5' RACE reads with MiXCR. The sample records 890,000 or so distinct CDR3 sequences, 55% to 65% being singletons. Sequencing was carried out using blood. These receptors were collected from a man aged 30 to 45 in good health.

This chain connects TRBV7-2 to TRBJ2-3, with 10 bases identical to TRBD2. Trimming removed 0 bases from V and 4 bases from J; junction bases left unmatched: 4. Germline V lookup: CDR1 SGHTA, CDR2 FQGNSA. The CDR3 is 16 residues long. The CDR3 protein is CASSLASGGASDTQYF. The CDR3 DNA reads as TGTGCCAGCAGCTTAGCCAGCGGGGGGGCATCAGATACGCAGTATTTT.

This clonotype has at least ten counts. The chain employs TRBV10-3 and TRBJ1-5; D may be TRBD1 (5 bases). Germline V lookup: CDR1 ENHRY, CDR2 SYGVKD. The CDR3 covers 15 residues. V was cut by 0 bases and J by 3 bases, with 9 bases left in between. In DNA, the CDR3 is TGTGCCATCAGTGAGTCTCAGACAGACAATCAGCCCCAGCATTTT. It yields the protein CAISESQTDNQPQHF.

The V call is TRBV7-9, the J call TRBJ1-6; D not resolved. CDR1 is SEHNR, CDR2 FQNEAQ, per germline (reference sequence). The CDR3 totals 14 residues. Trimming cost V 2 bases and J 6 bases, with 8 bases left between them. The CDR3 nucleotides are TGTGCCAGCAGCTTAAATTGGTCTAATTCACCCCTCCACTTT. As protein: CASSLNWSNSPLHF.

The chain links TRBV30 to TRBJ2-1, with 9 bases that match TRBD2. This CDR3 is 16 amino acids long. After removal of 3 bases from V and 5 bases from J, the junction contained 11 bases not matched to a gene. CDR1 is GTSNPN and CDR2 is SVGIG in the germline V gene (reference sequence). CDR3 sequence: CAWREHPSGANNEQFF. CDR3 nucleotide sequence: TGTGCCTGGAGAGAACACCCTAGCGGGGCTAACAATGAGCAGTTCTTC.

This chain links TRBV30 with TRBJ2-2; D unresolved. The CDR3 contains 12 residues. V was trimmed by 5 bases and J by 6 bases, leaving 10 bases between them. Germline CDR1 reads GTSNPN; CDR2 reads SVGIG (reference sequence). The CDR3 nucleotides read TGTGCCTGGGGGGATCTCCCCGGGGAGCTGTTTTTT. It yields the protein CAWGDLPGELFF.

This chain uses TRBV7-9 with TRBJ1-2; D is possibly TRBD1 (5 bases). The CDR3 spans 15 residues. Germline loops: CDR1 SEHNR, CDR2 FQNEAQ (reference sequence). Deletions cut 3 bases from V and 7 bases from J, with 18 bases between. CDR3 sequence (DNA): TGTGCCAGCAGCTTGGGGACCTACCCTGGAGGTGGCTACACCTTC. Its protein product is CASSLGTYPGGGYTF.

The CDR3 DNA reads as TGCAGTGCTGTAGGACAGCAGAACACTGAAGCTTTCTTT. This gives the protein CSAVGQQNTEAFF. The chain carries TRBV20-1 and TRBJ1-1, with D tentatively TRBD1 (6 bases). Looked up from germline, CDR1 is DFQATT and CDR2 is SNEGSKA (reference sequence). The CDR3 contains 13 residues. Trimming took off 5 bases at V and 1 base at J, with 11 bases between the two ends.

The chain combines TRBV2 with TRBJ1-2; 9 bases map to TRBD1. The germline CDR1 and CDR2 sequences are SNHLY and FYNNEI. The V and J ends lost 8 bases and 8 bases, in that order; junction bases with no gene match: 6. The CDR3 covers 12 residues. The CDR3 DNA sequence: TGTGCCAGCGCGGGACAGGGTTGGGGCTACACCTTC. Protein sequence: CASAGQGWGYTF.

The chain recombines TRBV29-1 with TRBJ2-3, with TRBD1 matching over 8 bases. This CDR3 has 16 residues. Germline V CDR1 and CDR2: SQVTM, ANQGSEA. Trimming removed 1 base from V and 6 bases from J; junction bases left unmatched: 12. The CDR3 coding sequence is TGCAGCGTTGAAGGAGGGGGGCAGGGGGCCTTGGATACGCAGTATTTT. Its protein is CSVEGGGQGALDTQYF.

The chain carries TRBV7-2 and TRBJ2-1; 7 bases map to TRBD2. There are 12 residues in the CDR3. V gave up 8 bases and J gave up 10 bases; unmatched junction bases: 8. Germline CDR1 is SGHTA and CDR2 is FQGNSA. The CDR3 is CASGGRGEEQFF. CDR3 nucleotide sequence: TGTGCCAGCGGGGGGAGGGGAGAAGAGCAGTTCTTC.

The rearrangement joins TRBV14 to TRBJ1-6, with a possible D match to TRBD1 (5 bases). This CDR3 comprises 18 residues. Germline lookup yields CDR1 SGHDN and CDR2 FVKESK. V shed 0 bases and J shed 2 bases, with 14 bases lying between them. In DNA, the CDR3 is TGTGCCAGCAGCCAAGATCGTCGAGGGGCGGCCTATAATTCACCCCTCCACTTT. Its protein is CASSQDRRGAAYNSPLHF.

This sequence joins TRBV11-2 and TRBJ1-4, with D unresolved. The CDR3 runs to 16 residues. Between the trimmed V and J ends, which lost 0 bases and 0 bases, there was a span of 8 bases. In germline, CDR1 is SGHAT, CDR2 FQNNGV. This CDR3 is CASSLDAGTTNEKLFF. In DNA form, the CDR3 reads TGTGCCAGCAGCTTAGATGCGGGGACAACTAATGAAAAACTGTTTTTT. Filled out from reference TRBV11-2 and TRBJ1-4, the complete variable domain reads EAGVAQSPRYKIIEKRQSVAFWCNPISGHATLYWYQQILGQGPKLLIQFQNNGVVDDSQLPKDRFSAERLKGVDSTLKIQPAKLEDSAVYLCASSLDAGTTNEKLFFGSGTQLSVL.

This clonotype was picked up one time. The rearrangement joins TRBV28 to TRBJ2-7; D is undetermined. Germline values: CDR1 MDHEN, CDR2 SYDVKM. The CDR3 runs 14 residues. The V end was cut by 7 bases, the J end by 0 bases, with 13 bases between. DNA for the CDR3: TGTGCCAGCAAACAGCTGCCGAGCTCCTACGAGCAGTACTTC. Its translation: CASKQLPSSYEQYF.

CDR3 in amino acids: CALTRGTHQETQYF. CDR3 DNA sequence: TGTGCCTTGACTCGGGGGACTCACCAAGAGACCCAGTACTTC. J is TRBJ2-5 and V is TRBV30, with a weak D call TRBD2 (6 bases). Germline V lookup: CDR1 GTSNPN, CDR2 SVGIG (reference sequence). The V end was cut by 7 bases, the J end by 0 bases, with 15 bases between. This CDR3 region has 14 residues.

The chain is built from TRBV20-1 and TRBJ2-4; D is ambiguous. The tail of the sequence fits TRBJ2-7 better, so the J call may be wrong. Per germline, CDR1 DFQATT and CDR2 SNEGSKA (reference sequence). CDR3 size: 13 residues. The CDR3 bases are TGCAGTGCTTCGGGCCCCCAGAGGCTCGAGCAGTACTTC. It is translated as CSASGPQRLEQYF.

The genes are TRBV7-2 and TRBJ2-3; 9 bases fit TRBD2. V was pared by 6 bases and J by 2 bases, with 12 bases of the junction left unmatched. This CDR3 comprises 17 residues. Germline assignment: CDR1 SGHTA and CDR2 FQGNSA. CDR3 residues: CASSSRRRGGTTDTQYF. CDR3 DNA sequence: TGTGCCAGCAGTTCCCGCCGGCGGGGGGGAACCACAGATACGCAGTATTTT.

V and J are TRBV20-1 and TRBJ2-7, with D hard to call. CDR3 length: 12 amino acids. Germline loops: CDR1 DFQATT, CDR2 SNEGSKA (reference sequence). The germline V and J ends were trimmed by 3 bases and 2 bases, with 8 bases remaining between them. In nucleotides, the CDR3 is TGCAGTGCTAGTGACACCCCCTACGAGCAGTACTTC. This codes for CSASDTPYEQYF.

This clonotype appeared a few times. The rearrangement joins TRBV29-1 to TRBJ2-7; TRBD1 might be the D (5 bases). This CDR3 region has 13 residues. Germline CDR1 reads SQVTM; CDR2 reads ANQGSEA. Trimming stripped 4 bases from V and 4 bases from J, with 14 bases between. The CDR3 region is CSVAKGVTYEQYF. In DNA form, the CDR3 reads TGCAGCGTTGCTAAAGGGGTTACATACGAGCAGTACTTC.

The CDR3 DNA is TGTGCCAGCAGCCAAGATTCTGGGACAGTCTACGAGCAGTACTTC. This encodes CASSQDSGTVYEQYF. The V gene is TRBV14, the J gene TRBJ2-5, with 7 bases fitting TRBD1. The J call may be faulty, since TRBJ2-7 better matches the DNA end. Germline V lookup: CDR1 SGHDN, CDR2 FVKESK. This CDR3 is built from 15 residues.

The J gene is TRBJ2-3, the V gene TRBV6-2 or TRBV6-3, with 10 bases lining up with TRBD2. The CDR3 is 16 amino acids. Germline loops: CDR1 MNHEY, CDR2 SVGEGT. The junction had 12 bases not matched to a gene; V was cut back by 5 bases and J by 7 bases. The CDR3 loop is CASSSNLLAGVNTQYF. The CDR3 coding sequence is TGTGCCAGCAGTAGCAACCTTCTAGCGGGGGTTAATACGCAGTATTTT.

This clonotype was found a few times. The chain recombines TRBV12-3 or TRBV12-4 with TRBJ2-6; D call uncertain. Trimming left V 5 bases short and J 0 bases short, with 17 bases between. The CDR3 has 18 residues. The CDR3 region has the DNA TGTGCCAGCAGTCTCCGCCCCGGTCCCAGCTCTGGGGCCAACGTCCTGACTTTC. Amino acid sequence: CASSLRPGPSSGANVLTF.

CDR3 protein: CASSQVANTEAFF. DNA of the CDR3: TGCGCCAGCAGCCAGGTCGCGAACACTGAAGCTTTCTTT. This chain links TRBV4-3 with TRBJ1-1; no definite D call. V lost 3 bases and J lost 1, with 6 bases in between. In germline, CDR1 is LGHNA, CDR2 YSLEER. The CDR3 has 13 amino acids.

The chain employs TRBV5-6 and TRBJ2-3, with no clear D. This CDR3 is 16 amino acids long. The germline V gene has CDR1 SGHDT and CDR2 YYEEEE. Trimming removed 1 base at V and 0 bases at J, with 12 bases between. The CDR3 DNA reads TGTGCCAGCAGCTTGAATCGGCAAGTGAGCACAGATACGCAGTATTTT. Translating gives CASSLNRQVSTDTQYF.

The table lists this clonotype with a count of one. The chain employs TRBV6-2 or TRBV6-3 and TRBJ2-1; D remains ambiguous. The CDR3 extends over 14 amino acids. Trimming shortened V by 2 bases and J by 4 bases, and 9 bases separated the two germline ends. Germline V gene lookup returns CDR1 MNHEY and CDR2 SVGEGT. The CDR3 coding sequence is TGTGCCAGCAGTTACGGCGAAACTTACAATGAGCAGTTCTTC. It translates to CASSYGETYNEQFF.

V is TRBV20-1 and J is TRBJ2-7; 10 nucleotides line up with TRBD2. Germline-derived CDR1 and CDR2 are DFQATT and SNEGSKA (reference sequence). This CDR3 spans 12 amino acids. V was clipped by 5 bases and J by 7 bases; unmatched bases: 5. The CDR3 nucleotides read TGCAGTGCTGAAGCGGGGGGGGAAGAGCAGTACTTC. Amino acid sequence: CSAEAGGEEQYF.

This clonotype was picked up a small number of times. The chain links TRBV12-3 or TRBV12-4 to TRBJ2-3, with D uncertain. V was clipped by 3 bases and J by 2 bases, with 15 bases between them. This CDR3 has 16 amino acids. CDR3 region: CASSLAVSDYTDTQYF. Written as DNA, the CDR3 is TGTGCCAGCAGTTTGGCCGTCAGCGATTACACAGATACGCAGTATTTT.

The CDR3 region is CASSLAGGRVAYNEQFF. The CDR3 DNA is TGTGCCAGCAGCTTAGCGGGTGGGAGGGTTGCCTACAATGAGCAGTTCTTC. The chain recombines TRBV7-8 with TRBJ2-1, with 7 bases aligning to TRBD2. Germline V gives CDR1 SGHVS, CDR2 FQNEAQ. This CDR3 is 17 amino acids long. The V gene end was trimmed by 0 bases and the J gene end by 2 bases; junction bases not matched to a gene: 7.

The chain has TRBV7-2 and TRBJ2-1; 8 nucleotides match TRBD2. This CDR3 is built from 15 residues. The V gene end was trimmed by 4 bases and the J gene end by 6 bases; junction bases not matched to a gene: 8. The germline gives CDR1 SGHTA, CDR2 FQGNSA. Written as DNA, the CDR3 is TGTGCCAGCAGCTCGGGGTTGCTAGCGGGCAATGAGCAGTTCTTC. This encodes CASSSGLLAGNEQFF.

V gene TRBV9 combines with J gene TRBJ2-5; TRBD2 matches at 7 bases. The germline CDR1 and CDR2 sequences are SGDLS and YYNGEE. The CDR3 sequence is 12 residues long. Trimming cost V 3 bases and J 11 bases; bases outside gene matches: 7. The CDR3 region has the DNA TGTGCCAGCAGCGCGTGGGGGGGTCCTCAGTACTTC. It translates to CASSAWGGPQYF.

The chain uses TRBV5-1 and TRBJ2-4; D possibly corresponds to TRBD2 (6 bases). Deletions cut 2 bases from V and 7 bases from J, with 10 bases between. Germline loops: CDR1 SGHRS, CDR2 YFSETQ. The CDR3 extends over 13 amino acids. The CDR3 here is CASSLGAGNIQYF. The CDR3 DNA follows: TGCGCCAGCAGCTTAGGCGCGGGGAACATTCAGTACTTC.

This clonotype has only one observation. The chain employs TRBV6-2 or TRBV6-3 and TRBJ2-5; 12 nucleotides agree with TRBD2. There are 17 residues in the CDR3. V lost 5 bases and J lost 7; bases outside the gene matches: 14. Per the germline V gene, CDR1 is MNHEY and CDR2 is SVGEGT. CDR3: CASSPRTSGALEGTQYF. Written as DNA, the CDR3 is TGTGCCAGCAGTCCTCGGACTAGCGGGGCCCTTGAGGGGACCCAGTACTTC.

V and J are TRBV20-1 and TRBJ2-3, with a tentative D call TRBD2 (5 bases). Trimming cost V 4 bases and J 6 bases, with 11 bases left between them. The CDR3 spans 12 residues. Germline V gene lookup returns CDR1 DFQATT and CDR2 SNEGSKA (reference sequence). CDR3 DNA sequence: TGCAGTGCTAATGTGGAGCGGGATACGCAGTATTTT. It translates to CSANVERDTQYF.